One sample yielded the 24 T cell receptor beta chains listed below, sequenced in a study of shared clonotypes between healthy human individuals. Sequenced by immunoSEQ multiplex PCR; TCRdb stores in-frame clones only, minus some. This sample has approximately 2.4 million clones, with around 95% found just once. The specimen was naive CD4+ T cells sorted from blood. Sample subset: CD45RA+ positively selected. The receptors here all came from a man between 18 and 35 years old in good health.

This clone has only one observation. V gene TRBV6-5 combines with J gene TRBJ2-7; D is undetermined. Per germline, CDR1 MNHEY and CDR2 SVGAGI. This CDR3 region has 12 residues. The V and J ends lost 10 bases and 0 bases respectively, with 10 bases between them. CDR3 protein: CATHQTSYEQYF. CDR3 DNA: TGTGCCACCCACCAAACCTCCTACGAGCAGTACTTC.

The V call is TRBV7-8, the J call TRBJ2-1, with TRBD2 as a possible D gene (6 bases). V was clipped by 4 bases and J by 5 bases, with 15 bases between them. Germline V CDR1 and CDR2: SGHVS, FQNEAQ. CDR3 length: 15 residues. The CDR3 bases are TGTGCCAGCAGCTCACCCGGAGGGGTAAACAATGAGCAGTTCTTC. Its translation: CASSSPGGVNNEQFF.

The chain is built from TRBV10-1 and TRBJ2-1; 7 nucleotides line up with TRBD2. This CDR3 is built from 14 residues. Germline V gene data show CDR1 as WNHNN and CDR2 as SYGVQD (reference sequence). Trimming removed 4 bases from V and 3 bases from J; junction bases left unmatched: 3. The CDR3 nucleotides read TGCGCCAGCAGTGCGGCGGGAGACTACAATGAGCAGTTCTTC. Its translation: CASSAAGDYNEQFF.

This clone was seen just once. The V call is TRBV25-1, the J call TRBJ2-2; D ambiguous. The V end lost 5 bases, the J end lost 1 base, and 14 bases lay between the germline ends. The CDR3 has 16 amino acids. Germline loops: CDR1 MGHDK, CDR2 SYGVNS. The CDR3 region has the DNA TGTGCCAGCAGTCGTAGTGGTGCGAAGAACACCGGGGAGCTGTTTTTT. Residues: CASSRSGAKNTGELFF.

The rearrangement links TRBV6-4 to TRBJ2-1, with 7 nucleotides matching TRBD2. J gave up 2 bases and V 4 bases, and 5 bases lay outside the gene matches. There are 15 residues in the CDR3. The germline CDR1 and CDR2 sequences are MRHNA and SNTAGT. The CDR3 bases are TGTGCCAGCAGTGTCGAGCGGGGCCCCTACAATGAGCAGTTCTTC. Translated, it gives CASSVERGPYNEQFF.

This chain connects TRBV12-5 to TRBJ2-2; no reliable D call. This CDR3 contains 14 residues. From germline, CDR1 is LGHNT and CDR2 FRNRAP. The germline V and J ends were trimmed by 5 bases and 0 bases, with 7 bases remaining between them. The CDR3 region has the DNA TGTGCTAGTGGTCTGGGGTCGAACACCGGGGAGCTGTTTTTT. The encoded protein is CASGLGSNTGELFF.

The J gene is TRBJ1-1, the V gene TRBV6-1, with unresolved D. Germline loops: CDR1 MNHNS, CDR2 SASEGT. There are 13 residues in the CDR3. V was pared by 0 bases and J by 7 bases, with 9 bases between. CDR3 protein: CASSEAWQLEAFF. The CDR3 DNA follows: TGTGCCAGCAGTGAAGCTTGGCAGCTTGAAGCTTTCTTT.

The chain links TRBV2 to TRBJ2-7, with a possible D match to TRBD2 (6 bases). Germline V gene lookup returns CDR1 SNHLY and CDR2 FYNNEI. Deletions cut 6 bases from V and 0 bases from J, with 12 bases between. This CDR3 is built from 14 residues. CDR3 amino acids: CASRGLESSYEQYF. The CDR3 DNA reads as TGTGCCAGCAGGGGACTGGAGAGCTCCTACGAGCAGTACTTC.

To note about this clone: The sample has other DNA sequences that encode this CDR3 too. V gene TRBV5-4 combines with J gene TRBJ1-4; 7 bases line up with TRBD1. Trimming at V came to 4 bases and at J to 4 bases, leaving 4 bases not matched to a gene. Germline CDR1 SGHNT, CDR2 YYREEE (reference sequence). The CDR3 has 14 amino acids. CDR3 bases: TGTGCCAGCAGCCTGGACAGGCTTAATGAAAAACTGTTTTTT. Its translation is CASSLDRLNEKLFF.

This clone was recorded once. The chain is built from TRBV5-8 and TRBJ2-7; the match to TRBD2 covers 10 bases. After removal of 0 bases from V and 6 bases from J, the junction contained 12 bases not matched to a gene. The CDR3 loop spans 17 amino acids. Germline-derived CDR1 and CDR2 are SGHTS and YDEGEE. The CDR3, as DNA: TGTGCCAGCAGCTTGGTGCTAGCGGGAGACCCCATCCGCGAGCAGTACTTC. This codes for CASSLVLAGDPIREQYF.

The sample holds one count of this clone. V and J are TRBV20-1 and TRBJ2-7; D gene ambiguous. CDR3 length: 10 residues. Trimming shortened V by 5 bases and J by 5 bases, and 7 bases separated the two germline ends. Per the germline V gene, CDR1 is DFQATT and CDR2 is SNEGSKA (reference sequence). CDR3: CSAGPNEQYF. Written as DNA, the CDR3 is TGCAGTGCTGGCCCAAACGAGCAGTACTTC.

Points on this clone: Other DNA sequences of this sample code for an identical CDR3. CDR3 bases: TGTGCCAGCAAAGATGGGTACACAGATACGCAGTATTTT. Its protein product is CASKDGYTDTQYF. V usage is TRBV2 and J usage is TRBJ2-3; no clear D gene. CDR1 is SNHLY, CDR2 FYNNEI, per germline. Trimming pared 7 bases from V and 2 bases from J, leaving 10 bases between. The length of the CDR3 is 13 residues.

The chain couples TRBV6-5 to TRBJ1-6; maybe TRBD1 (5 bases). Trimming shortened V by 6 bases and J by 10 bases, and 19 bases separated the two germline ends. There are 15 residues in the CDR3. Germline assignment: CDR1 MNHEY and CDR2 SVGAGI. The CDR3 coding sequence is TGTGCCAGCAGGCCCACCACGGGTGAGGGGTCACCCCTCCACTTT. Translated, it gives CASRPTTGEGSPLHF.

This chain uses TRBV10-3 with TRBJ1-4; D unresolved. The V end was cut by 3 bases, the J end by 10 bases, with 12 bases between. The germline gives CDR1 ENHRY, CDR2 SYGVKD. The CDR3 consists of 13 residues. The CDR3 here is CAISDRGAAKLFF. In DNA form, the CDR3 reads TGTGCCATCAGTGATCGGGGAGCGGCAAAACTGTTTTTT.

The chain joins TRBV19 to TRBJ2-7; D gene uncertain. The germline V gene encodes CDR1 LNHDA and CDR2 SQIVND (reference sequence). This CDR3 is built from 13 residues. The V end was cut by 4 bases, the J end by 3 bases, with 10 bases between. The CDR3 loop is CASSTGLIYEQYF. As DNA, the CDR3 is TGTGCCAGTAGTACCGGGTTGATCTACGAGCAGTACTTC.

The chain has TRBV7-9 and TRBJ1-6; 7 bases fit TRBD1. V shed 2 bases, J shed 10 bases, and the junction held 5 bases outside the gene matches. Germline CDR1 SEHNR, CDR2 FQNEAQ (reference sequence). The CDR3 contains 14 residues. The CDR3 coding sequence is TGTGCCAGCAGCTTAACAGGGGACGGATCACCCCTCCACTTT. Its protein product is CASSLTGDGSPLHF.

V is TRBV15 and J is TRBJ2-1; possibly TRBD2 for D (6 bases). Per the germline V gene, CDR1 is LNHNV and CDR2 is YYDKDF (reference sequence). V lost 1 base and J 7 bases, leaving 14 bases between the germline ends. The CDR3 is made up of 15 amino acids. The CDR3 spells CATSRGRGSVNEQFF. In nucleotides, the CDR3 is TGTGCCACCAGCAGAGGGCGGGGTTCGGTTAATGAGCAGTTCTTC.

This chain connects TRBV5-4 to TRBJ2-2, with a tentative D call TRBD2 (5 bases). Trimming took 4 bases from V and 6 from J, leaving 22 bases between them. Germline assignment: CDR1 SGHNT and CDR2 YYREEE (reference sequence). This CDR3 comprises 17 residues. CDR3 amino acids: CASSPPTGRERAGELFF. The CDR3 DNA follows: TGTGCCAGCAGCCCCCCGACCGGGCGCGAGAGGGCCGGGGAGCTGTTTTTT.

The V and J genes are TRBV5-1 and TRBJ2-3; D gene unclear. The CDR3 length is 15 residues. Trimming stripped 2 bases from V and 1 base from J, with 11 bases between. Germline lookup yields CDR1 SGHRS and CDR2 YFSETQ. Written as DNA, the CDR3 is TGCGCCAGCAGCTTCTATGGGTCAGGCACAGATACGCAGTATTTT. Its translation: CASSFYGSGTDTQYF.

The chain employs TRBV5-1 and TRBJ2-7; possible D gene TRBD2, 6 bases. Trimming took off 0 bases at V and 5 bases at J, with 15 bases between the two ends. In germline, CDR1 is SGHRS, CDR2 YFSETQ. The CDR3 is 15 residues long. In DNA, the CDR3 is TGCGCCAGCAGCTTGGGGTCTAGCGTCGTGGACGAGCAGTACTTC. This codes for CASSLGSSVVDEQYF.

As concerns this clone: This sample also contains other DNA sequences that code for the same CDR3. The rearrangement joins TRBV2 to TRBJ2-7; either TRBD1 or TRBD2 may fit D (5 bases each). This CDR3 is 13 amino acids long. Deletions cut 8 bases from V and 1 base from J, with 12 bases between. Germline-derived CDR1 and CDR2 are SNHLY and FYNNEI. Written as DNA, the CDR3 is TGTGCCAGCTCCAACGGGGCATCCTACGAGCAGTACTTC. Amino acid sequence: CASSNGASYEQYF.

In the case of this clone: The same CDR3 can be traced to other DNA sequences in this sample. The V and J genes are TRBV7-2 and TRBJ1-2; 8 bases are shared with TRBD1. The junction had 4 bases not matched to a gene; V was cut back by 5 bases and J by 2 bases. The CDR3 has 14 amino acids. Germline V gene lookup returns CDR1 SGHTA and CDR2 FQGNSA. The CDR3 loop is CASSIGQGNYGYTF. The CDR3 nucleotides are TGTGCCAGCAGCATCGGACAGGGAAACTATGGCTACACCTTC.

The V gene is TRBV7-2, the J gene TRBJ1-6; D is perhaps TRBD1 (6 bases). V lost 5 bases to trimming and J lost 4 bases, with 18 bases between them. The CDR3 covers 17 residues. The germline CDR1 and CDR2 sequences are SGHTA and FQGNSA. The CDR3 protein is CASSPWTAARYNSPLHF. CDR3 nucleotides: TGTGCCAGCAGCCCATGGACAGCCGCACGGTATAATTCACCCCTCCACTTT.

This clone has only one observation. Other DNA sequences within the sample encode an identical CDR3. The rearrangement joins TRBV2 to TRBJ2-3; no reliable D call. The germline gives CDR1 SNHLY, CDR2 FYNNEI. The CDR3 spans 13 residues. Trimming took 4 bases from V and 0 from J, leaving 5 bases between them. The CDR3 reads CASSVGSTDTQYF. The DNA for the CDR3 is TGTGCCAGCAGTGTCGGAAGCACAGATACGCAGTATTTT.